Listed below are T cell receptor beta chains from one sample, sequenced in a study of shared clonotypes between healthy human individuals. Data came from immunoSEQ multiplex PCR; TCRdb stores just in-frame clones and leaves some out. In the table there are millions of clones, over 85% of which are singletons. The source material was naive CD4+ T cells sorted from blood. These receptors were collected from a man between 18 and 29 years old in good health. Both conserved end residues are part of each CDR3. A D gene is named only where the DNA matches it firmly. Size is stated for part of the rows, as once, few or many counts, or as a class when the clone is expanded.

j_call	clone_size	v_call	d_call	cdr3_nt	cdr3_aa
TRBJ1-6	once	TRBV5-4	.	TGTGCCAGCAGCTTCAACTCCTATAATTCACCCCTCCACTTT	CASSFNSYNSPLHF
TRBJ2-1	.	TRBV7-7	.	TGTGCTAGCAGCCCGGGACTCCCCAATGAGCAGTTCTTC	CASSPGLPNEQFF
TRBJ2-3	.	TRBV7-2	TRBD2	TGTGCCAGCAGCACCGTAGCGGGAGTCGCCACAGATACGCAGTATTTT	CASSTVAGVATDTQYF
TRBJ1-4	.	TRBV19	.	TGTGCCAGTAGTATTATTACAGGGTCTCCTAATGAAAAACTGTTTTTT	CASSIITGSPNEKLFF
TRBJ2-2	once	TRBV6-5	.	TGTGCCAGCAGTTACTTCCGGACTGCGAACACCGGGGAGCTGTTTTTT	CASSYFRTANTGELFF
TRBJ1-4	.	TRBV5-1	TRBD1	TGCGCCAGCAGCTACTGGGACAGGGGGGAAAGTGAAAAACTGTTTTTT	CASSYWDRGESEKLFF
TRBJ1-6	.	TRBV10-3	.	TGTGCCATCAGTGAGTCCCGCGGGGGAGGGAATTCACCCCTCCACTTT	CAISESRGGGNSPLHF
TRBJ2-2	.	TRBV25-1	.	TGTGCCAGCAGTGAAAGGTTTAGAACCGGGGAGCTGTTTTTT	CASSERFRTGELFF
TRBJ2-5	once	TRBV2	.	TGTGCCAGCAGTGCGGGAGAGACCCAGTACTTC	CASSAGETQYF
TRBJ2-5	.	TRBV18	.	TGTGCCAGCTCTCCAGGGGTCCAAGAGACCCAGTACTTC	CASSPGVQETQYF
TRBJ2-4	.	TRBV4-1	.	TGCGCCAGCAGCCATCCTTTGGGCATTCAGTACTTC	CASSHPLGIQYF
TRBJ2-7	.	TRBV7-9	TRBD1	TGTGCCAGCACCGATAAACCCGGGACAGGTGGCGACGAGCAGTACTTC	CASTDKPGTGGDEQYF
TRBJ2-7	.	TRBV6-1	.	TGTGCCAGCACCTTGTGGACCGAAAGCTCCTACGAGCAGTACTTC	CASTLWTESSYEQYF
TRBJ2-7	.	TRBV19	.	TGTGCCAGTAGCTCTACTCCCTCCTACGAGCAGTACTTC	CASSSTPSYEQYF
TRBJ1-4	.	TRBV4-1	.	TGCGCCAGCAGCCAAGGAGACGGGTTAAATGAAAAACTGTTTTTT	CASSQGDGLNEKLFF
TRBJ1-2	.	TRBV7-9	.	TGTGCCAGCAGCCAGGACAGATCTCCTAACTATGGCTACACCTTC	CASSQDRSPNYGYTF
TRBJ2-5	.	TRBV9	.	TGTGCCAGCAGCGCGAGACTTGGTCAAGAGACCCAGTACTTC	CASSARLGQETQYF
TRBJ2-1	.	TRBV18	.	TGTGCCAGCTCACCAGTCCTAGCCGTAAATGAGCAGTTCTTC	CASSPVLAVNEQFF
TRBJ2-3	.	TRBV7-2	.	TGTGCCAGCAGCTTGAACGGGCGAAAAGTGGGGACAGATACGCAGTATTTT	CASSLNGRKVGTDTQYF
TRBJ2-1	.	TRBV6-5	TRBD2	TGTGCCAGCAGAGTAGCGGGAGGAACCTACAATGAGCAGTTCTTC	CASRVAGGTYNEQFF
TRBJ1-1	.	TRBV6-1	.	TGTGCCAGCAGTCCCTGGACTGGGAAAGAAGCTTTCTTT	CASSPWTGKEAFF
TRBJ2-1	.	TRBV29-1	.	TGCAGCGTTGGGCGGACCTACAATGAGCAGTTCTTC	CSVGRTYNEQFF
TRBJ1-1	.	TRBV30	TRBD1	TGTGCCTGGGAGGACAGGGGGAGGATGAACACTGAAGCTTTCTTT	CAWEDRGRMNTEAFF
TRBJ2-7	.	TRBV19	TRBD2	TGTGCCAGTAGTATTTTAGCGGGGCCGCCCTACGAGCAGTACTTC	CASSILAGPPYEQYF
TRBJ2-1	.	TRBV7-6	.	TGTGCCAGCAGCTCCGGGACCAAATACAATGAGCAGTTCTTC	CASSSGTKYNEQFF
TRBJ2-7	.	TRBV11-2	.	TGTGCCAGCAGCTTAGATTTTCCCCTTCCCTACGAGCAGTACTTC	CASSLDFPLPYEQYF